Shown below are 21 T cell receptor beta chains from a single sample sequenced in a study of early T cells in non-severe SARS-CoV-2 infection. MiXCR was run by TCRdb on the 5' RACE reads, yielding one entry per CDR3 protein. The data hold tens of thousands of distinct CDR3 sequences, with approximately 14% observed a single time. Sequenced sample: whole blood. The receptor source for this set is an adult who was a healthcare worker with PCR-confirmed SARS-CoV-2 infection or an uninfected control (not recorded which).

The rearrangement joins TRBV12-5 to TRBJ2-2; D may match TRBD1 or TRBD2 (5 bases each). The germline CDR1 and CDR2 sequences are LGHNT and FRNRAP. CDR3 length: 13 amino acids. The CDR3 region is CASTGTGTGELFF. The CDR3 nucleotides read TGTGCAAGCACCGGGACCGGAACCGGGGAGCTGTTTTTT.

V gene TRBV12-3 or TRBV12-4 combines with J gene TRBJ2-7; weak D call: TRBD2 (5 bases). CDR3 length equals 16 residues. The ends were cut back, 6 bases at V and 8 bases at J, with 26 bases in the middle. CDR3 loop: CASSHSAGASPRQQYF. The CDR3 DNA is TGTGCCAGCAGCCACTCTGCGGGCGCCTCACCTCGCCAGCAGTACTTC.

In its sample, this clonotype was seen a few times. The CDR3 nucleotides read TGTGCCAGCAGTTATCCCGGACAGGGAACAGATACGCAGTATTTT. Its protein product is CASSYPGQGTDTQYF. The chain joins TRBV6-2 or TRBV6-3 to TRBJ2-3; 8 bases align to TRBD1. The length of the CDR3 is 15 residues. Germline loops: CDR1 MNHEY, CDR2 SVGEGT. V was clipped by 3 bases and J by 3 bases; unmatched bases: 5.

This clonotype has just a few counts. The chain is built from TRBV7-9 and TRBJ2-2; 12 nucleotides agree with TRBD2. J was trimmed by 6 bases and V by 5 bases; bases with no gene match: 7. This CDR3 contains 16 residues. From germline, CDR1 is SEHNR and CDR2 FQNEAQ (reference sequence). The CDR3 coding sequence is TGTGCCAGCAGCACAGGACTAGCGGGACCCGCCGGGGAGCTGTTTTTT. Translated, it gives CASSTGLAGPAGELFF. Variable domain in full (rest from reference TRBV7-9 and TRBJ2-2): DTGVSQNPRHKITKRGQNVTFRCDPISEHNRLYWYRQTLGQGPEFLTYFQNEAQLEKSRLLSDRFSAERPKGSFSTLEIQRTEQGDSAMYLCASSTGLAGPAGELFFGEGSRLTVL.

The chain links TRBV20-1 to TRBJ2-7; D may match TRBD1 or TRBD2 (6 bases each). Germline CDR1 DFQATT, CDR2 SNEGSKA (reference sequence). Trimming left V 4 bases short and J 6 bases short, with 13 bases between. The CDR3 totals 12 residues. The CDR3 sequence: CSATFGGPEQYF. The DNA for the CDR3 is TGCAGTGCTACCTTTGGGGGGCCCGAGCAGTACTTC.

This clonotype was observed a few times. The V call is TRBV3-1, the J call TRBJ2-3; no clear D gene. CDR1 and CDR2 (germline): LGHDT, YNNKEL (reference sequence). V was shortened by 1 base and J by 4 bases, with 12 bases between the two germline ends. CDR3 length: 15 amino acids. The DNA for the CDR3 is TGTGCCAGCAGCCAAGGAGGCGCGGATGCAGATACGCAGTATTTT. This translates into CASSQGGADADTQYF.

This clonotype was observed a handful of times. The CDR3 sequence: CASSQGTGPISPLHF. CDR3 bases: TGCGCCAGCAGCCAAGGGACAGGGCCAATTAGCCCCCTCCACTTT. The V and J genes are TRBV4-3 and TRBJ1-6, with 8 bases identical to TRBD1. CDR3 length: 15 amino acids. The V gene's germline CDR1 is LGHNA and CDR2 YSLEER. Trimming removed 1 base from V and 13 bases from J; junction bases left unmatched: 9.

The V gene is TRBV20-1, the J gene TRBJ1-2; 7 bases align to TRBD1. Germline V CDR1 and CDR2: DFQATT, SNEGSKA (reference sequence). V dropped 3 bases and J dropped 5; count of bases not matched to a gene: 6. This CDR3 contains 13 residues. In DNA form, the CDR3 reads TGCAGTGCTAGGGAACAGGGGCGATATGGCTACACCTTC. As protein: CSAREQGRYGYTF.

The chain employs TRBV5-4 and TRBJ2-7; D is possibly TRBD2 (6 bases). V lost 10 bases to trimming and J lost 7 bases, with 21 bases between them. This CDR3 has 13 amino acids. Germline V CDR1 and CDR2: SGHNT, YYREEE (reference sequence). CDR3 region: CAGAGGASREQYF. The DNA of the CDR3 is TGTGCCGGTGCTGGAGGGGCTTCTAGAGAGCAGTACTTC.

This clonotype has ten or more counts. V usage is TRBV7-2 and J usage is TRBJ1-2; no reliable D call. The CDR3 has 15 residues. The V gene's germline CDR1 is SGHTA and CDR2 FQGNSA. The ends were cut back, 3 bases at V and 8 bases at J, with 19 bases in the middle. The CDR3 loop is CASSFDLGAGEGYTF. CDR3 nucleotides: TGTGCCAGCAGCTTTGACCTGGGAGCCGGCGAAGGCTACACCTTC.

The V call is TRBV4-1, the J call TRBJ1-5, with TRBD1 matching over 9 bases. In germline, CDR1 is MGHRA, CDR2 YSYEKL. This CDR3 comprises 19 residues. Trimming cost V 0 bases and J 0 bases; bases outside gene matches: 9. The CDR3, as DNA: TGCGCCAGCAGCCAAGAATTAGGGACAGGGCTTCATAGCAATCAGCCCCAGCATTTT. This gives the protein CASSQELGTGLHSNQPQHF.

This clonotype was counted only a few times. V and J are TRBV27 and TRBJ2-7; a weak D match, TRBD1 (6 bases). The CDR3 contains 11 residues. Germline V gene sequence: CDR1 MNHEY, CDR2 SMNVEV (reference sequence). V shed 8 bases and J shed 4 bases, with 9 bases lying between them. In nucleotides, the CDR3 is TGTGCCAGCGGACAGCAGTACGAGCAGTACTTC. Residues: CASGQQYEQYF.

V gene TRBV2 combines with J gene TRBJ1-6, with D unclear. Trimming pared 6 bases from V and 7 bases from J, leaving 7 bases between. The CDR3 is made up of 12 amino acids. From germline, CDR1 is SNHLY and CDR2 FYNNEI. This chain's CDR3 is CASSFINSPLHF. DNA of the CDR3: TGTGCCAGCAGCTTCATCAATTCACCCCTCCACTTT.

This clonotype was counted a few times. This chain links TRBV6-5 with TRBJ2-7, with D possibly being TRBD2 (5 bases). The germline V and J ends were trimmed by 0 bases and 4 bases, with 13 bases remaining between them. Per the germline V gene, CDR1 is MNHEY and CDR2 is SVGAGI. There are 15 residues in the CDR3. The CDR3 reads CASSYSAGVGYEQYF. CDR3 coding DNA: TGTGCCAGCAGTTACTCTGCCGGGGTGGGTTACGAGCAGTACTTC.

This clonotype occurred many times. The V and J genes are TRBV28 and TRBJ2-7; TRBD2 matches at 7 bases. The CDR3 is 14 amino acids. The J segment lost 3 bases and the V segment lost 5 bases, leaving 7 bases of the junction unmatched. Germline V gene sequence: CDR1 MDHEN, CDR2 SYDVKM. The CDR3 coding sequence is TGTGCCAGCAGTCCTCGCCGGGGGGTCTACGAGCAGTACTTC. Translating it yields CASSPRRGVYEQYF.

The sample holds a few counts of this clonotype. The chain carries TRBV6-4 and TRBJ2-2, with 7 bases matching TRBD1. V shed 3 bases, J shed 5 bases, and the junction held 0 bases outside the gene matches. CDR1 MRHNA and CDR2 SNTAGT come from the germline V gene. CDR3 size: 13 residues. In DNA, the CDR3 is TGTGCCAGCAGTGAGACAGGGACCGGGGAGCTGTTTTTT. Amino acids: CASSETGTGELFF.

This clonotype has ten or more counts. This rearrangement joins TRBV12-3 or TRBV12-4 to TRBJ2-7; 10 bases fit TRBD1. CDR3 length: 14 amino acids. V was clipped by 6 bases and J by 2 bases; unmatched bases: 4. CDR3 DNA: TGTGCCAGCAGGTCCGGGACAGGGGCCTACGAGCAGTACTTC. This gives the protein CASRSGTGAYEQYF.

This clonotype appeared a few times. The chain is built from TRBV7-6 and TRBJ2-1, with D tentatively TRBD2 (5 bases). CDR1 and CDR2 (germline): SGHVS, FNYEAQ. This CDR3 has 14 residues. Trimming stripped 3 bases from V and 6 bases from J, with 12 bases between. The chain's CDR3 is CASSFPHGVNEQFF. CDR3 nucleotide sequence: TGTGCCAGCAGCTTCCCTCACGGGGTCAATGAGCAGTTCTTC. Full variable domain (outside the CDR3, taken from reference TRBV7-6 and TRBJ2-1): GAGVSQSPRYKVTKRGQDVALRCDPISGHVSLYWYRQALGQGPEFLTYFNYEAQQDKSGLPNDRFSAERPEGSISTLTIQRTEQRDSAMYRCASSFPHGVNEQFFGPGTRLTVL.

This clonotype was seen at least ten times. The V gene is TRBV6-2 or TRBV6-3, the J gene TRBJ2-3, with D perhaps matching TRBD1 or TRBD2 (6 bases each). The length of the CDR3 is 16 residues. Germline CDR1 reads MNHEY; CDR2 reads SVGEGT. Trimming took off 4 bases at V and 1 base at J, with 15 bases between the two ends. CDR3 protein: CASSLIPGAGTDTQYF. In nucleotides, the CDR3 is TGTGCCAGCAGTTTGATCCCGGGGGCTGGCACAGATACGCAGTATTTT.

This clonotype was recorded at least ten times. The chain has TRBV28 and TRBJ2-6; D unclear. The CDR3 is 13 amino acids. V lost 8 bases to trimming and J lost 0 bases, with 5 bases between them. The germline gives CDR1 MDHEN, CDR2 SYDVKM. CDR3 in amino acids: CASGVSGANVLTF. Here the CDR3 DNA reads TGTGCCAGCGGTGTCTCTGGGGCCAACGTCCTGACTTTC.

This clonotype was counted ten times or more. The gene calls are TRBV11-2 and TRBJ2-3; possibly TRBD2 for D (6 bases). The CDR3 is 16 residues long. The V gene lost 0 bases and the J gene lost 0 bases, with 10 bases spanning the gap. CDR1 is SGHAT, CDR2 FQNNGV, per germline. CDR3 sequence (DNA): TGTGCCAGCAGCTTAGATTTGGGAGGAAGCACAGATACGCAGTATTTT. Protein sequence: CASSLDLGGSTDTQYF.